This section outlines one TCR beta chain sequence together with its context. There are 16 residues in the CDR3. Germline assignment: CDR1 SGHAT and CDR2 FQNNGV. The trim removed 5 bases at V and 1 base at J, leaving 9 bases unmatched. This sample is drawn from a study of blood T cell repertoires in COVID-19. Background on the study: Donors in the United States, Italy and Spain gave samples during acute or convalescent COVID-19.

Source study methods: The authors estimated nucleated cell counts from reference gene primer amplification. Measured with immunoSEQ multiplex PCR; TCRdb has only the in-frame clones, and not every one. D and trimming come from the DNA, and the V and J calls and clone size come from that table. The repertoire holds roughly 15,000 clones, with 80% to 90% as singletons. Sequenced material: peripheral blood. The sequence derives from a man aged 65-85 years in a cohort sampled during active COVID-19. The chain carries TRBV11-2 and TRBJ1-1, with TRBD1 matching over 8 bases. The CDR3 sequence: CASSPAGGTGNTEAFF. The CDR3 bases are TGTGCCAGCAGCCCGGCCGGGGGGACAGGGAACACTGAAGCTTTCTTT.